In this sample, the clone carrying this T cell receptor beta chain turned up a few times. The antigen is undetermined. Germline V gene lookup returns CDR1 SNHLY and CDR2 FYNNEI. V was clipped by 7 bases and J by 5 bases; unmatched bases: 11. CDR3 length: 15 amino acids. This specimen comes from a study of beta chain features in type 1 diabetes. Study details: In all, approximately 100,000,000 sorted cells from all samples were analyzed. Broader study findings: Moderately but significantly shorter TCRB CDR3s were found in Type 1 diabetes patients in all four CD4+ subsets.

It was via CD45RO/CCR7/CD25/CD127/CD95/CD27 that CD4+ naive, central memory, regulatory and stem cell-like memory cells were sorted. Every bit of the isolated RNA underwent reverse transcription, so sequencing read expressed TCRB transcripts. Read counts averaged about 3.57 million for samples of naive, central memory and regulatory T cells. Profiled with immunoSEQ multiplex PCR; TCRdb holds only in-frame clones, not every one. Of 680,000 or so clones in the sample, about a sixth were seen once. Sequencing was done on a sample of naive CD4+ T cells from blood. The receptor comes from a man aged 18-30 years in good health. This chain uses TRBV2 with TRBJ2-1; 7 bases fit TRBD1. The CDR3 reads CASTPRGQDHNEQFF. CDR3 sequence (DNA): TGTGCCAGCACCCCCCGCGGACAGGATCACAATGAGCAGTTCTTC.